The present T cell receptor (beta chain) was sequenced within a study of T-cell reconstitution after alpha-beta-depleted transplantation in children. Findings of the study overall: Reportedly, only several hundred clones from non-depleted graft cells drove alpha-beta T-cell counts at about two months. Newly generated T cells supplied most T-cell counts and diversity one year post-transplant.

Unique molecular identifiers featured in how the TCRbeta library was prepared. TCRdb called the PCR reads again in MiXCR, with one record for every CDR3 protein. In the table there are 750,000 to 950,000 distinct CDR3 sequences, about 15% of which are singletons. With 7 bases removed from V and 11 bases from J, the gap between germline ends came to 24 bases. The V gene's germline CDR1 is MNHEY and CDR2 SMNVEV (reference sequence). The CDR3 is made up of 15 amino acids. As to this clonotype: Antigen: not known.

The chain employs TRBV27 and TRBJ2-1, with D perhaps being TRBD1 or TRBD2 (7 bases each). This sample comprised PBMCs, mostly from graft donor cells, obtained 360 days after TCRalphabeta/CD19-depleted stem cell transplant. The receptor was isolated from a male patient younger than 18 who had a stem cell transplant for acute lymphoblastic leukemia, so the T cells may come from the graft donor. For the CDR3, the DNA is TGTGCCAGCAACTACCAGGGGGGGTCCACACTGCAGCAGTTCTTC. It yields the protein CASNYQGGSTLQQFF.